This TCR beta chain stems from a study of cytomegalovirus exposure and HLA in healthy donors. V lost 2 bases to trimming and J lost 10 bases; unmatched junction nucleotides: 8. Germline V gives CDR1 MNHNS, CDR2 SASEGT. The CDR3 is made up of 15 amino acids. The PCR used 60 Vbeta and 13 Jbeta primers. Sequencing was performed with immunoSEQ multiplex PCR; in TCRdb, only in-frame clones are kept and a portion is missing. The record lists 70,000 to 100,000 clones, of which the ten most abundant hold just over 5.5%. Study-wide findings and caveats: In vitro confirmation showed three CMV-associated chains to be CMV antigen specific. In an earlier analysis, about 87% or about 30%: the productive usage of most TCR beta V segments.

A remark on this clone: The antigen remains undetermined.

The specimen sequenced was PBMCs. V gene TRBV6-1 combines with J gene TRBJ1-6, with 7 bases aligning to TRBD1. The receptor comes from a girl under 18 in good health and CMV-seropositive. The CDR3 sequence: CASSERDSRNSPLHF. CDR3 nucleotides: TGTGCCAGCAGTGAAAGGGACAGTCGAAACTCACCCCTCCACTTT.